Below, 13 T cell receptor beta chains from the same sample are listed, as sequenced in a study of blood T cell repertoires in COVID-19. Clones were sequenced by immunoSEQ multiplex PCR, and TCRdb holds only the in-frame ones, with some missing. The top ten hold roughly 2.3% of the sample, which has some 200,000 clones, roughly four fifths seen once. Sequencing used peripheral blood. All receptors derive from an older woman with acute or convalescent COVID-19.

The chain combines TRBV5-8 with TRBJ2-2, with 8 bases aligning to TRBD2. Germline values: CDR1 SGHTS, CDR2 YDEGEE. Unmatched junction bases numbered 4, after V lost 0 bases and J lost 3 bases. CDR3 length: 16 residues. CDR3 loop: CASSLVAGGHTGELFF. The CDR3 DNA reads as TGTGCCAGCAGCTTGGTTGCGGGGGGCCACACCGGGGAGCTGTTTTTT.

The rearrangement joins TRBV7-2 to TRBJ2-6; 9 bases agree with TRBD2. The germline V gene encodes CDR1 SGHTA and CDR2 FQGNSA. The CDR3 loop spans 17 amino acids. V was pared by 2 bases and J by 4 bases, with 6 bases of the junction left unmatched. DNA for the CDR3: TGTGCCAGCAGCTTAAGGCGGGGGGGTTCAGGGGCCAACGTCCTGACTTTC. Translation: CASSLRRGGSGANVLTF.

The gene calls are TRBV19 and TRBJ1-5, with D tentatively TRBD1 (5 bases). V lost 1 base, J lost 2 bases, and 9 bases lay in between. Looked up from germline, CDR1 is LNHDA and CDR2 is SQIVND (reference sequence). The CDR3 is 15 amino acids. The CDR3: CASSIVRVGNQPQHF. Written as DNA, the CDR3 is TGTGCCAGTAGTATAGTCAGGGTGGGCAATCAGCCCCAGCATTTT.

The CDR3: CASSQGRLAGRETQYF. The CDR3, as DNA: TGTGCCAGCAGCCAAGGTCGACTAGCGGGGAGAGAGACCCAGTACTTC. The chain has TRBV3-1 (or the pseudogene TRBV3-2) and TRBJ2-5, with 11 nucleotides matching TRBD2. V dropped 1 base and J dropped 4; count of bases not matched to a gene: 5. Germline CDR1 is LGHDT and CDR2 is YNNKEL (reference sequence). This CDR3 comprises 16 residues.

V is TRBV4-1 and J is TRBJ1-3; no clear D. Deletions cut 1 base from V and 8 bases from J, with 12 bases between. The CDR3 is 14 amino acids. In germline, CDR1 is MGHRA, CDR2 YSYEKL. CDR3 DNA sequence: TGCGCCAGCAGCCAAGTTCTGCCAGGCGACACCATATATTTT. Amino acid sequence: CASSQVLPGDTIYF.

This clone was seen only a few times. The chain recombines TRBV5-1 with TRBJ2-3; the match to TRBD2 covers 11 bases. The CDR3 has 19 amino acids. Germline CDR1 is SGHRS and CDR2 is YFSETQ. Trimming at V came to 6 bases and at J to 3 bases, leaving 18 bases not matched to a gene. In nucleotides, the CDR3 is TGCGCCAGCACCAACTCAGGGCTTGGGCTAGCGGGGGGAACAGATACGCAGTATTTT. It codes for CASTNSGLGLAGGTDTQYF.

The rearrangement links TRBV2 to TRBJ1-4; D perhaps matches TRBD1 (6 bases). The CDR3 is made up of 15 amino acids. Germline V gene data show CDR1 as SNHLY and CDR2 as FYNNEI. The V end was cut by 4 bases, the J end by 4 bases, with 13 bases between. CDR3 region: CASSANRAINEKLFF. The CDR3 nucleotides read TGTGCCAGCAGTGCCAACAGGGCTATTAATGAAAAACTGTTTTTT.

J is TRBJ2-3 and V is TRBV5-5, with TRBD2 identical over 13 bases. Trimming removed 1 base from V and 1 base from J; junction bases left unmatched: 0. Per germline, CDR1 SGHKS and CDR2 YYEKEE (reference sequence). This CDR3 contains 16 residues. The CDR3 DNA sequence: TGTGCCAGCAGCTTGACTAGCGGGGGGGGCACAGATACGCAGTATTTT. It specifies CASSLTSGGGTDTQYF.

This clone was counted a few times. V gene TRBV3-1 (or the pseudogene TRBV3-2) combines with J gene TRBJ2-2; 9 nucleotides line up with TRBD2. Germline CDR1 is LGHDT and CDR2 is YNNKEL (reference sequence). The trim removed 1 base at V and 5 bases at J, leaving 17 bases unmatched. The CDR3 is 20 amino acids. CDR3 protein: CASSQVVDSAGGAWTGELFF. The CDR3 DNA is TGTGCCAGCAGCCAAGTAGTAGACTCGGCGGGGGGGGCGTGGACCGGGGAGCTGTTTTTT.

The V call is TRBV29-1, the J call TRBJ1-2; TRBD1 is a possible D gene (6 bases). The V gene's germline CDR1 is SQVTM and CDR2 ANQGSEA. V lost 7 bases and J lost 7, with 16 bases in between. This CDR3 is built from 12 residues. This CDR3 is CSASPRGGGYTF. The DNA for the CDR3 is TGCAGCGCCTCCCCGAGGGGGGGTGGCTACACCTTC.

The V gene is TRBV28, the J gene TRBJ1-4, with D tentatively TRBD1 (6 bases). Deletions cut 5 bases from V and 8 bases from J, with 21 bases between. This CDR3 is built from 16 residues. Germline assignment: CDR1 MDHEN and CDR2 SYDVKM. The CDR3 coding sequence is TGTGCCAGCAGTGCTCCGGGACACAGGACGGGAGAAAAACTGTTTTTT. Encoded protein: CASSAPGHRTGEKLFF.

The chain combines TRBV11-2 with TRBJ2-5, with a possible D match to TRBD2 (7 bases). V shed 1 base and J shed 6 bases, with 9 bases lying between them. The CDR3 contains 13 residues. The germline gives CDR1 SGHAT, CDR2 FQNNGV. Here the CDR3 reads CASSLAGGKTQYF. CDR3 bases: TGTGCCAGCAGCTTAGCGGGGGGCAAGACCCAGTACTTC.

The V and J genes are TRBV6-6 and TRBJ2-7; 10 bases match TRBD1. CDR1 is MNHNY and CDR2 is SVGAGI in the germline V gene (reference sequence). The CDR3 extends over 15 amino acids. V gave up 5 bases and J gave up 3 bases; unmatched junction bases: 7. CDR3 DNA sequence: TGTGCCAGCAGTCGCCGGGACAGGGGCTTCTACGAGCAGTACTTC. The encoded protein is CASSRRDRGFYEQYF.